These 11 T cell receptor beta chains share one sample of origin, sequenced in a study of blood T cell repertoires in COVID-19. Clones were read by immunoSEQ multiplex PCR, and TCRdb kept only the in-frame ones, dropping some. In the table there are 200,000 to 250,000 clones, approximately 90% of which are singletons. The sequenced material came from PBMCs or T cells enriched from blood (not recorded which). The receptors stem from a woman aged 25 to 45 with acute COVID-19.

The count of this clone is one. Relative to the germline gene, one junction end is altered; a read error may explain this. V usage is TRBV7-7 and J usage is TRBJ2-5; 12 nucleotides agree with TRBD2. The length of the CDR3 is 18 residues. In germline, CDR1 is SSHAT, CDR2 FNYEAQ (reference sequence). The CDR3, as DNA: TGTGCTAGCAGCTTAGGGCCCCAAACTAGCGGGGGGTTAGAGACCCAGTACTTC. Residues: CASSLGPQTSGGLETQYF.

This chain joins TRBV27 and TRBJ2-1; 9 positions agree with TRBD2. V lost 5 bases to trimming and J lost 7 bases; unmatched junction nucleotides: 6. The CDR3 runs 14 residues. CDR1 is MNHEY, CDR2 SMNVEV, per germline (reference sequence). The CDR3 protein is CASSARGGENEQFF. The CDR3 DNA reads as TGTGCCAGCAGTGCCCGCGGGGGGGAGAATGAGCAGTTCTTC.

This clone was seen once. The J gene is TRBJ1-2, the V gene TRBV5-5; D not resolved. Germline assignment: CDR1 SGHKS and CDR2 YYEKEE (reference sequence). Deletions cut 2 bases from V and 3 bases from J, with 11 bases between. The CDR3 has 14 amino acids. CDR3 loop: CASSFDNLDYGYTF. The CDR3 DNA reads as TGTGCCAGCAGCTTTGACAACCTTGACTATGGCTACACCTTC.

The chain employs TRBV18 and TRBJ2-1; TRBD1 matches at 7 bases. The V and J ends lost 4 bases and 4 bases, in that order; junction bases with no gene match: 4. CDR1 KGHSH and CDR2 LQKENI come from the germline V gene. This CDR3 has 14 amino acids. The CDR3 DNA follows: TGTGCCAGCTCACTGGGACAGCTATACAATGAGCAGTTCTTC. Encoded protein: CASSLGQLYNEQFF.

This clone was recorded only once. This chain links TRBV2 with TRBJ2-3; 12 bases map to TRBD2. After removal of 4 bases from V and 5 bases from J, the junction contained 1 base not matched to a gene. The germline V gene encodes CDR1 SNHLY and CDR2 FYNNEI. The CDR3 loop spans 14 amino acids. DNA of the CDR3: TGTGCCAGCAGTGGGACTAGCGGGGTAGATACGCAGTATTTT. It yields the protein CASSGTSGVDTQYF.

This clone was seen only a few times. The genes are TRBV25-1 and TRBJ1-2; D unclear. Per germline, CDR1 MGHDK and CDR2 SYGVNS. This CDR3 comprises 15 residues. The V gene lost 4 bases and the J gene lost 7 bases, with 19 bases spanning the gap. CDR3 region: CASSAQPDGVIGYTF. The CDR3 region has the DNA TGTGCCAGCAGTGCTCAACCGGACGGGGTTATTGGCTACACCTTC.

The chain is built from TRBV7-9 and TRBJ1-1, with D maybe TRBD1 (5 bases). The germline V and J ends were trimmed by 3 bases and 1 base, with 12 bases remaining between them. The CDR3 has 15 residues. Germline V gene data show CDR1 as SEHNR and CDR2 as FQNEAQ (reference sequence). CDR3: CASSLGEGRNTEAFF. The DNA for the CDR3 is TGTGCCAGCAGCTTGGGGGAGGGCCGGAACACTGAAGCTTTCTTT. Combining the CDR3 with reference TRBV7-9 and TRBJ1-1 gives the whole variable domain DTGVSQNPRHKITKRGQNVTFRCDPISEHNRLYWYRQTLGQGPEFLTYFQNEAQLEKSRLLSDRFSAERPKGSFSTLEIQRTEQGDSAMYLCASSLGEGRNTEAFFGQGTRLTVV.

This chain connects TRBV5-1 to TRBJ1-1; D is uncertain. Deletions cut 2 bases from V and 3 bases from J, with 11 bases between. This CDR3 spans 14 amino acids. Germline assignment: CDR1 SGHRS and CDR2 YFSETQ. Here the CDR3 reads CASSLEGAYTEAFF. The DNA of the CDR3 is TGCGCCAGCAGCTTAGAGGGCGCGTACACTGAAGCTTTCTTT. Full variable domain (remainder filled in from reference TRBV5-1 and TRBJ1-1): KAGVTQTPRYLIKTRGQQVTLSCSPISGHRSVSWYQQTPGQGLQFLFEYFSETQRNKGNFPGRFSGRQFSNSRSEMNVSTLELGDSALYLCASSLEGAYTEAFFGQGTRLTVV.

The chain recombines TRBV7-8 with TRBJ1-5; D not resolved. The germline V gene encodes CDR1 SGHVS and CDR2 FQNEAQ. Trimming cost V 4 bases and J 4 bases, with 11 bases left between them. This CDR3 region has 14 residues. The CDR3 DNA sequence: TGTGCCAGCAGCTCCCGGGTGAGGAATCAGCCCCAGCATTTT. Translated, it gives CASSSRVRNQPQHF.

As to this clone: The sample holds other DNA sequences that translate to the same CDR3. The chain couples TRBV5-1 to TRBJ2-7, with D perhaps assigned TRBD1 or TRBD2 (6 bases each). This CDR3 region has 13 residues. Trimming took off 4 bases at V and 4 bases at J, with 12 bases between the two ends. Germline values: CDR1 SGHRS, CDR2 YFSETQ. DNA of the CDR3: TGCGCCAGCAGCCTGGGGGGCCTATACGAGCAGTACTTC. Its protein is CASSLGGLYEQYF.

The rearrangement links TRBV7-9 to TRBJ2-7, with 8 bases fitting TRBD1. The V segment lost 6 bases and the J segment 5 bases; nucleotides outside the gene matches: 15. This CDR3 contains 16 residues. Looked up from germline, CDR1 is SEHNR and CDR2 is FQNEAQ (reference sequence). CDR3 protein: CASSFPTGAISHEQYF. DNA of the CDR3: TGTGCCAGCAGTTTTCCGACAGGGGCAATATCCCACGAGCAGTACTTC.